Below, 6 T cell receptor delta chains from the same sample are listed, as sequenced in a study of gammadelta T cells in human blood (dated by TCRdb to between 2020 and 2021). Receptor amplification or capture employed RT-PCR. Sequenced on an Illumina MiSeq. The public reads were reprocessed by TCRdb using CATT, and rows of matching DNA were later combined. This sample has approximately 800 delta-chain clones in its table, and around two fifths of those were observed once. Of the sample, about a sixth is held by the ten largest clones. Input material: non-Vgamma9Vdelta2 gamma-delta T cells from infant blood. The receptors were sampled from a human donor.

A word on this clone: A far larger clone is one nucleotide away, so this likely arose from a read error. The gene calls are TRDV2 and TRDJ3, with D hard to call. CDR1 GEAIGNYY and CDR2 EKD come from the germline V gene. V was trimmed by 3 bases and J by 3 bases, leaving 20 bases between them. The CDR3 is 19 residues long. In nucleotides, the CDR3 is TGTGCCTGTGACCCAACCCCCCAGTTACTGCACTGGGACACCCGACAGATGTTTTTC. It is translated as CACDPTPQLLHWDTRQMFF.

The V gene is TRDV1, the J gene TRDJ4; 10 nucleotides line up with TRDD3. This CDR3 spans 18 amino acids. From germline, CDR1 is TSWWSYY and CDR2 QGS. J gave up 7 bases and V 3 bases, and 20 bases lay outside the gene matches. As DNA, the CDR3 is TGTGCTCTTGGGGACCTGTTTCCTACGGCAGGGGGATACGCGAACCTGATCTTT. Translation: CALGDLFPTAGGYANLIF.

Relative to its sample, this clone is large (0.1 to 1%). The genes are TRDV1 and TRDJ1, with D possibly matching TRDD3 (6 bases). CDR3 size: 19 residues. The V gene's germline CDR1 is TSWWSYY and CDR2 QGS. V was clipped by 4 bases and J by 0 bases, with 24 bases between them. In DNA, the CDR3 is TGTGCTCTTGGGGTAACTTCCCTAGTACTGGGCACCGACACCGATAAACTCATCTTT. It specifies CALGVTSLVLGTDTDKLIF.

Turning to this clone: One base away lies a much larger clone, so this may be a sequencing read error. The V and J genes are TRDV3 and TRDJ1; TRDD3 agrees at 13 bases. The CDR3 extends over 22 amino acids. Germline CDR1 is TVYSNPD and CDR2 is GDNSRS (reference sequence). V lost 2 bases, J lost 0 bases, and 24 bases stayed unmatched. As DNA, the CDR3 is TGTGCCTTTTGGGGGCCTTTGCTACGAGGACTGGGGGATACGACCTACACCGATAAACTCATCTTT. Translating gives CAFWGPLLRGLGDTTYTDKLIF.

The V gene is TRDV2, the J gene TRDJ2; 10 nucleotides match TRDD3. V was clipped by 1 base and J by 2 bases; unmatched bases: 0. The CDR3 runs 15 residues. Germline assignment: CDR1 GEAIGNYY and CDR2 EKD. This CDR3 is CACDTGGYLTAQLFF. In DNA, the CDR3 is TGTGCCTGTGACACTGGGGGATACTTGACAGCACAACTCTTCTTT.

This clone showed up just a few times. Other DNA sequences from this sample encode an identical CDR3 as well. The chain recombines TRDV1 with TRDJ1; D is tentatively TRDD2 or TRDD3 (9 bases each). Trimming removed 4 bases at V and 0 bases at J, with 51 bases between. The germline V gene encodes CDR1 TSWWSYY and CDR2 QGS. The length of the CDR3 is 28 residues. The CDR3 coding sequence is TGTGCTCTTGGGGGACCGAGCACGGGCCTTCCTACTCTCCACGCAGTACTGGGGGACCGGACAGACACCGATAAACTCATCTTT. This encodes CALGGPSTGLPTLHAVLGDRTDTDKLIF.